Shown below are 32 T cell receptor beta chains from a single sample sequenced in a study of vaccination and CD4 T cells after COVID-19. The Oncomine TCR Beta short-read assay sequenced DNA from cultured CD4+ T cells. TCRdb reprocessed the PCR reads via MiXCR and lists one record per CDR3 protein. The sample shows some 15,000 distinct CDR3 sequences, about 50% of them seen only once. Documented treatment: approximately nine-day PBMC culture with coronavirus spike peptide pools or control peptides (ViraFEST assay). Their target antigens are unknown. The specimen sequenced was CD4+ T cells from blood, cultured in vitro. These receptors originate from a human donor who had recovered from COVID-19.

The rearrangement uses TRBV12-3 or TRBV12-4 and TRBJ2-2, with 7 bases identical to TRBD2. The CDR3 is 16 amino acids. Germline trimming cut 2 bases from V and 6 bases from J; bases unmatched to any gene: 9. CDR3 nucleotide sequence: TGTGCCAGCAGTTTACTTTCCGGGAGGTCGGCCGGGGAGCTGTTTTTT. This translates into CASSLLSGRSAGELFF.

This chain joins TRBV3-1 and TRBJ1-1; 8 bases are a match to TRBD1. V was pared by 3 bases and J by 0 bases, with 3 bases of the junction left unmatched. This CDR3 is 15 amino acids long. Per germline, CDR1 LGHDT and CDR2 YNNKEL (reference sequence). CDR3 bases: TGTGCCAGCAGCCAGTTGGACAGGGTGAACACTGAAGCTTTCTTT. Amino acids: CASSQLDRVNTEAFF.

V is TRBV6-1 and J is TRBJ2-1, with 13 bases identical to TRBD2. Germline V gives CDR1 MNHNS, CDR2 SASEGT. This CDR3 comprises 15 residues. Trimming cost V 6 bases and J 8 bases; bases outside gene matches: 7. Here the CDR3 DNA reads TGTGCCAGCAGCCGGACTAGCGGGAGTTTGCATGAGCAGTTCTTC. Amino acids: CASSRTSGSLHEQFF.

CDR3 sequence: CALGQGRTYTF. CDR3 nucleotide sequence: TGTGCCCTAGGTCAGGGCCGTACCTACACCTTC. The rearrangement joins TRBV28 to TRBJ1-2, with a possible D match to TRBD1 (5 bases). This CDR3 spans 11 amino acids. Trimming shortened V by 11 bases and J by 10 bases, and 17 bases separated the two germline ends. Germline V gene lookup returns CDR1 MDHEN and CDR2 SYDVKM.

The table lists this clonotype with a few counts. CDR3 bases: TGCAGTGCTAGGAGGGCCCAAGAGACCCAGTACTTC. This gives the protein CSARRAQETQYF. The chain employs TRBV20-1 and TRBJ2-5; D may be TRBD2 (5 bases). V lost 3 bases and J 1 base, leaving 6 bases between the germline ends. The CDR3 runs 12 residues. Germline V gene sequence: CDR1 DFQATT, CDR2 SNEGSKA (reference sequence).

The rearrangement joins TRBV28 to TRBJ1-5; 11 positions match TRBD1. Unmatched junction bases numbered 12, after V lost 6 bases and J lost 11 bases. Germline CDR1 and CDR2: MDHEN and SYDVKM. This CDR3 has 15 amino acids. The CDR3 sequence is CASSRTGGQIRAQHF. CDR3 DNA sequence: TGTGCCAGCAGCCGGACAGGGGGCCAGATCAGGGCCCAGCATTTT.

Only a few counts were recorded for this clonotype. The chain combines TRBV20-1 with TRBJ2-5; TRBD2 might be the D (7 bases). Germline assignment: CDR1 DFQATT and CDR2 SNEGSKA (reference sequence). CDR3 length equals 13 residues. The V end was cut by 3 bases, the J end by 2 bases, with 10 bases between. DNA for the CDR3: TGCAGTGCTAGGGGAGGGGGACAAGAGACCCAGTACTTC. Amino acids: CSARGGGQETQYF.

This clonotype was seen a few times. J is TRBJ1-5 and V is TRBV7-2, with a tentative D call TRBD1 (6 bases). V gave up 5 bases and J gave up 6 bases, with 17 bases separating them. CDR1 and CDR2 from the germline V gene are SGHTA and FQGNSA. The CDR3 sequence is 15 residues long. The CDR3 loop reads CASSPTGGAGQPQHF. The CDR3, as DNA: TGTGCCAGCAGCCCCACGGGGGGCGCGGGTCAGCCCCAGCATTTT.

This clonotype is medium-sized in the sample. The CDR3 nucleotides are TGTGCCAGCAGTGACAGGGGAACCACAGATACGCAGTATTTT. Residues: CASSDRGTTDTQYF. This chain joins TRBV6-4 and TRBJ2-3, with D possibly being TRBD1 (5 bases). Trimming shortened V by 2 bases and J by 2 bases, and 8 bases separated the two germline ends. This CDR3 region has 14 residues. Germline lookup yields CDR1 MRHNA and CDR2 SNTAGT.

This clonotype was counted between two and nine times. The V call is TRBV6-1, the J call TRBJ1-5; 7 bases match TRBD1. The CDR3 runs to 15 residues. Germline-derived CDR1 and CDR2 are MNHNS and SASEGT. V dropped 4 bases and J dropped 3; count of bases not matched to a gene: 6. CDR3 nucleotides: TGTGCCAGCAGTGCAGCAGGGGGGTCCAATCAGCCCCAGCATTTT. The encoded protein is CASSAAGGSNQPQHF.

In this sample, this clonotype turned up a few times. The chain employs TRBV20-1 and TRBJ1-2; 7 nucleotides match TRBD1. There are 13 residues in the CDR3. V was pared by 4 bases and J by 4 bases, with 6 bases of the junction left unmatched. Per the germline V gene, CDR1 is DFQATT and CDR2 is SNEGSKA (reference sequence). CDR3 residues: CSANPTGTYGYTF. CDR3 bases: TGCAGTGCTAACCCGACAGGGACCTATGGCTACACCTTC.

By share of the sample, this clonotype is medium-sized. This sequence joins TRBV20-1 and TRBJ1-5; TRBD1 agrees at 8 bases. V was pared by 2 bases and J by 5 bases, with 5 bases of the junction left unmatched. From germline, CDR1 is DFQATT and CDR2 SNEGSKA (reference sequence). The CDR3 sequence is 14 residues long. As DNA, the CDR3 is TGCAGTGCTAGACCGACAGGGGAGGATCAGCCCCAGCATTTT. It codes for CSARPTGEDQPQHF.

In this sample, this clonotype turned up once. The genes are TRBV6-1 and TRBJ2-3; 12 bases are a match to TRBD2. The germline gives CDR1 MNHNS, CDR2 SASEGT. Germline trimming cut 2 bases from V and 3 bases from J; bases unmatched to any gene: 3. The CDR3 is 16 residues long. The CDR3 here is CASSELAGGQTDTQYF. DNA for the CDR3: TGTGCCAGCAGTGAACTAGCGGGAGGGCAAACAGATACGCAGTATTTT.

V gene TRBV2 combines with J gene TRBJ1-5, with D unclear. The CDR3 extends over 13 amino acids. In germline, CDR1 is SNHLY, CDR2 FYNNEI. V lost 7 bases to trimming and J lost 1 base, with 8 bases between them. The CDR3, as DNA: TGTGCCAGCAACCAGGACAGCAATCAGCCCCAGCATTTT. Translating it yields CASNQDSNQPQHF.

The V call is TRBV18, the J call TRBJ1-6; weak D call: TRBD1 (5 bases). V shed 2 bases and J shed 6 bases, with 14 bases lying between them. Germline CDR1 KGHSH, CDR2 LQKENI. The CDR3 has 16 residues. CDR3 loop: CASSPNSPDINSPLHF. DNA for the CDR3: TGTGCCAGCTCACCAAATTCTCCGGACATTAATTCACCCCTCCACTTT.

The V gene is TRBV19, the J gene TRBJ2-2; no firm D call. The length of the CDR3 is 15 residues. From germline, CDR1 is LNHDA and CDR2 SQIVND (reference sequence). Trimming took 5 bases from V and 7 from J, leaving 17 bases between them. The CDR3 protein is CASSHHPYTSGELFF. CDR3 DNA: TGTGCCAGTAGTCATCATCCCTACACGAGCGGGGAGCTGTTTTTT.

CDR3 amino acids: CSARLPGLSGVNEQFF. In nucleotides, the CDR3 is TGCAGTGCTAGGCTTCCTGGGCTATCGGGGGTTAATGAGCAGTTCTTC. The chain carries TRBV20-1 and TRBJ2-1; maybe TRBD2 (6 bases). V lost 3 bases to trimming and J lost 7 bases, with 22 bases between them. CDR1 and CDR2 from the germline V gene are DFQATT and SNEGSKA (reference sequence). The CDR3 sequence is 16 residues long.

The CDR3: CASKGGVGTQETQYF. CDR3 bases: TGTGCCAGCAAGGGCGGGGTCGGCACCCAAGAGACCCAGTACTTC. This rearrangement joins TRBV2 to TRBJ2-5; a weak D match, TRBD2 (6 bases). Trimming removed 7 bases at V and 1 base at J, with 16 bases between. Per the germline V gene, CDR1 is SNHLY and CDR2 is FYNNEI. This CDR3 comprises 15 residues.

This clonotype was found a few times. This sequence joins TRBV20-1 and TRBJ2-6; either TRBD1 or TRBD2 may fit D (5 bases each). The CDR3 length is 14 residues. V was cut by 4 bases and J by 12 bases, with 19 bases left in between. From germline, CDR1 is DFQATT and CDR2 SNEGSKA (reference sequence). The CDR3 bases are TGCAGTGCTACCGATTCGGACGGGGACGGCGTCCTGACTTTC. This gives the protein CSATDSDGDGVLTF.

The chain carries TRBV7-6 and TRBJ2-3; the match to TRBD2 covers 7 bases. Germline CDR1 and CDR2: SGHVS and FNYEAQ. V gave up 5 bases and J gave up 6 bases; unmatched junction bases: 8. The CDR3 has 14 amino acids. CDR3: CASSIGLVVDTQYF. CDR3 DNA: TGTGCCAGCAGCATCGGACTAGTCGTGGATACGCAGTATTTT.

Turning to this clonotype: One end of the junction varies from germline; a read error may be responsible. This chain connects TRBV7-7 to TRBJ2-3; 7 bases fit TRBD2. The CDR3 has 13 amino acids. Germline V gene sequence: CDR1 SSHAT, CDR2 FNYEAQ (reference sequence). In nucleotides, the CDR3 is TGTGCTAGCAGCACGACTAGCTCGGATACGCAGTATTTT. Residues: CASSTTSSDTQYF.

The chain is built from TRBV20-1 and TRBJ2-5; 7 bases fit TRBD2. CDR1 is DFQATT and CDR2 is SNEGSKA in the germline V gene (reference sequence). V lost 1 base to trimming and J lost 0 bases; unmatched junction nucleotides: 11. The CDR3 is 17 amino acids. CDR3 amino acids: CSARGRSGGGYQETQYF. CDR3 coding DNA: TGCAGTGCTAGAGGGAGGTCGGGCGGGGGATACCAAGAGACCCAGTACTTC.

The V gene is TRBV7-9, the J gene TRBJ2-3, with 12 bases identical to TRBD2. V dropped 5 bases and J dropped 8; count of bases not matched to a gene: 14. CDR3 length: 17 amino acids. The V gene's germline CDR1 is SEHNR and CDR2 FQNEAQ (reference sequence). The CDR3, as DNA: TGTGCCAGCAGCCCACTCCAACTAGCGGGAGGAACGGGTACGCAGTATTTT. Residues: CASSPLQLAGGTGTQYF.

V and J are TRBV7-6 and TRBJ2-7, with D possibly matching TRBD1 (6 bases). This CDR3 has 14 amino acids. CDR1 and CDR2 from the germline V gene are SGHVS and FNYEAQ. Trimming removed 5 bases from V and 2 bases from J, with 13 bases in between. CDR3 residues: CASSMRQVPYEQYF. The CDR3 coding sequence is TGTGCCAGCAGCATGAGACAGGTGCCCTACGAGCAGTACTTC.

The chain links TRBV4-3 to TRBJ1-4; 7 bases are a match to TRBD1. The CDR3 has 15 residues. Germline CDR1 LGHNA, CDR2 YSLEER. V lost 0 bases to trimming and J lost 6 bases; unmatched junction nucleotides: 4. CDR3 residues: CASSQETRGYEKLFF. DNA of the CDR3: TGCGCCAGCAGCCAAGAAACCAGGGGGTATGAAAAACTGTTTTTT.

The rearrangement joins TRBV20-1 to TRBJ2-4, with unresolved D. The CDR3 is 12 residues long. Trimming stripped 4 bases from V and 6 bases from J, with 10 bases between. Per germline, CDR1 DFQATT and CDR2 SNEGSKA (reference sequence). The CDR3 loop is CSANDLGNIQYF. CDR3 nucleotides: TGCAGTGCTAATGACTTGGGAAACATTCAGTACTTC.

This chain uses TRBV11-2 with TRBJ1-1; D gene ambiguous. Germline CDR1 and CDR2: SGHAT and FQNNGV. The V and J ends lost 1 base and 0 bases respectively, with 6 bases between them. This CDR3 region has 14 residues. The CDR3 is CASSLAGLNTEAFF. The CDR3 DNA is TGTGCCAGCAGCTTAGCAGGCTTGAACACTGAAGCTTTCTTT.

This clonotype has only a few counts. J is TRBJ1-6 and V is TRBV15, with D perhaps TRBD1 (6 bases). Between the trimmed V and J ends, which lost 5 bases and 6 bases, there was a span of 11 bases. Looked up from germline, CDR1 is LNHNV and CDR2 is YYDKDF (reference sequence). The CDR3 is 14 amino acids. CDR3 in amino acids: CATSLTGLNSPLHF. The CDR3 region has the DNA TGTGCCACCAGCCTAACAGGGCTTAATTCACCCCTCCACTTT.

The sample holds a few counts of this clonotype. This chain joins TRBV19 and TRBJ1-2; D is ambiguous. This CDR3 has 13 residues. The ends were cut back, 4 bases at V and 2 bases at J, with 8 bases in the middle. Germline CDR1 is LNHDA and CDR2 is SQIVND (reference sequence). The CDR3 reads CASSNRVNYGYTF. CDR3 bases: TGTGCCAGTAGTAACAGAGTCAACTATGGCTACACCTTC.

The genes are TRBV12-3 or TRBV12-4 and TRBJ1-1; perhaps TRBD1 as D (6 bases). Trimming removed 5 bases from V and 6 bases from J, with 13 bases in between. The CDR3 runs to 13 residues. The CDR3 nucleotides are TGTGCCAGCAGTGTCCGGGAGGGGGCTGAAGCTTTCTTT. This encodes CASSVREGAEAFF.

The chain joins TRBV6-1 to TRBJ1-5, with D perhaps TRBD1 (5 bases). Germline values: CDR1 MNHNS, CDR2 SASEGT. The CDR3 contains 16 residues. Trimming pared 0 bases from V and 6 bases from J, leaving 15 bases between. CDR3 DNA sequence: TGTGCCAGCAGTGAAGCGTCCCAGGGTATGAGTCAGCCCCAGCATTTT. Protein sequence: CASSEASQGMSQPQHF.

V is TRBV20-1 and J is TRBJ2-1; 13 bases line up with TRBD2. V lost 2 bases, J lost 9 bases, and 4 bases stayed unmatched. This CDR3 has 14 amino acids. The germline gives CDR1 DFQATT, CDR2 SNEGSKA (reference sequence). The CDR3 coding sequence is TGCAGTGCTAGAAGGACTAGCGGGAGATCTGAGCAGTTCTTC. Translated, it gives CSARRTSGRSEQFF.